The 22 T cell receptor beta chains given below trace back to one sample, sequenced in a study of human T cells and chemical hapten exposure. The sample's time point: pre-sensitization, week 0. As to treatment: therapeutic diphenylcyclopropenone sensitization with weekly scalp DPC. TCRdb called the RACE reads again in MiXCR, with one record for every CDR3 protein. The sample has about 93,000 distinct CDR3 sequences, around 8.8% seen once. The material sequenced was whole blood, taken in connection with sensitization to the hapten diphenylcyclopropenone (DPC). The origin of the receptors is a man in his forties or fifties with alopecia areata. Some clones in this sample may be carry-over from other donors' samples.

The sample holds many counts of this clonotype. The rearrangement joins TRBV29-1 to TRBJ2-3, with no clear D. The ends were cut back, 4 bases at V and 6 bases at J, with 8 bases in the middle. The CDR3 covers 11 residues. From germline, CDR1 is SQVTM and CDR2 ANQGSEA. CDR3 amino acids: CSVVFADTQYF. DNA for the CDR3: TGCAGCGTTGTATTTGCGGATACGCAGTATTTT.

This clonotype has a count of ten or more. The chain uses TRBV7-8 and TRBJ2-3, with D uncertain. Deletions cut 2 bases from V and 2 bases from J, with 14 bases between. The germline gives CDR1 SGHVS, CDR2 FQNEAQ. This CDR3 has 16 residues. CDR3 sequence: CASSLQTAHPTDTQYF. The CDR3 coding sequence is TGTGCCAGCAGCTTACAAACAGCGCACCCCACAGATACGCAGTATTTT.

The chain is built from TRBV7-9 and TRBJ2-2; no clear D. The germline V and J ends were trimmed by 8 bases and 4 bases, with 11 bases remaining between them. The CDR3 spans 13 residues. Germline loops: CDR1 SEHNR, CDR2 FQNEAQ (reference sequence). CDR3 region: CASVSPGTGELFF. In nucleotides, the CDR3 is TGTGCCAGCGTCTCTCCCGGCACCGGGGAGCTGTTTTTT.

The V and J genes are TRBV20-1 and TRBJ2-7, with TRBD2 matching over 16 bases. The V and J ends lost 4 bases and 9 bases, in that order; junction bases with no gene match: 21. The CDR3 has 19 residues. Germline V gives CDR1 DFQATT, CDR2 SNEGSKA (reference sequence). CDR3 DNA: TGCAGTGCTACACAAAGAACACCCGGGACTAGCGGGAGGGCCGATCGGCAGTACTTC. This codes for CSATQRTPGTSGRADRQYF.

The rearrangement uses TRBV20-1 and TRBJ2-3, with 8 bases fitting TRBD2. J lost 8 bases, V lost 3 bases, and 4 bases had no gene match. The CDR3 is 12 residues long. Germline CDR1 reads DFQATT; CDR2 reads SNEGSKA (reference sequence). In DNA, the CDR3 is TGCAGTGCTAGCGGGAGGGGAGGTACGCAGTATTTT. Translating it yields CSASGRGGTQYF.

This clonotype has just a few counts. This chain connects TRBV4-2 to TRBJ2-3; D ambiguous. The germline V gene encodes CDR1 LGHNA and CDR2 YNFKEQ. V gave up 1 base and J gave up 8 bases, with 13 bases separating them. The CDR3 extends over 14 amino acids. The CDR3 DNA is TGTGCCAGCAGCCAAGGATTAAGGGAATTTACGCAGTATTTT. It specifies CASSQGLREFTQYF.

This clonotype showed up many times. Written as DNA, the CDR3 is TGCAGTGCTAGAGATACAGGACTAGCGGGAGAAAAGTACGAGCAGTACGTC. Translation gives CSARDTGLAGEKYEQYV. V usage is TRBV20-1 and J usage is TRBJ2-7; 13 bases match TRBD2. Germline V gene data show CDR1 as DFQATT and CDR2 as SNEGSKA (reference sequence). V gave up 0 bases and J gave up 4 bases; unmatched junction bases: 9. The CDR3 totals 17 residues.

The sample holds a few counts of this clonotype. The chain uses TRBV27 and TRBJ2-3; D is perhaps TRBD1 (5 bases). The CDR3 runs 16 residues. The germline V gene encodes CDR1 MNHEY and CDR2 SMNVEV (reference sequence). V was cut by 3 bases and J by 5 bases, with 18 bases left in between. The CDR3, as DNA: TGTGCCAGCAGTTTTTCACCTGGCAGGGTAGGAGATACGCAGTATTTT. Translated: CASSFSPGRVGDTQYF.

The table lists this clonotype with a few counts. The chain joins TRBV6-1 to TRBJ2-7, with D possibly TRBD1 on 6 matching bases. Germline V CDR1 and CDR2: MNHNS, SASEGT. Trimming took 5 bases from V and 7 from J, leaving 15 bases between them. CDR3 size: 13 residues. The CDR3 coding sequence is TGTGCCAGCAGTCGGGACACCCTTGGGGAGCAGTACGTC. It is translated as CASSRDTLGEQYV.

The chain joins TRBV28 to TRBJ2-3; 14 bases agree with TRBD2. The CDR3 covers 17 residues. Germline lookup yields CDR1 MDHEN and CDR2 SYDVKM. With 7 bases clipped from V and 8 bases from J, the junction kept 14 bases outside the gene matches. The CDR3 nucleotides read TGTGCCAGCATTACTTCGGGACTAGCGGGAGACGGAGGTACGCAGTATTTT. Translation gives CASITSGLAGDGGTQYF.

This clonotype came up many times. The chain couples TRBV29-1 to TRBJ1-1; D might be TRBD1 (5 bases). This CDR3 comprises 12 residues. With 2 bases removed from V and 4 bases from J, the gap between germline ends came to 8 bases. Germline V gives CDR1 SQVTM, CDR2 ANQGSEA. This CDR3 is CSVESQGTEAFF. Written as DNA, the CDR3 is TGCAGCGTTGAATCTCAGGGCACTGAAGCTTTCTTT.

This clonotype has a count of ten or more. The chain has TRBV18 and TRBJ1-5; D is perhaps TRBD1 (6 bases). V gave up 4 bases and J gave up 1 base, with 8 bases separating them. The CDR3 totals 14 residues. CDR1 is KGHSH, CDR2 LQKENI, per germline. This CDR3 is CASSRGASNQPQHF. In DNA, the CDR3 is TGTGCCAGCTCACGGGGGGCGAGCAATCAGCCCCAGCATTTT.

In this sample, this clonotype turned up many times. This chain joins TRBV12-3 or TRBV12-4 and TRBJ2-1; D is uncertain. The CDR3 loop spans 13 amino acids. With 6 bases removed from V and 1 base from J, the gap between germline ends came to 7 bases. For the CDR3, the DNA is TGTGCCAGCAGGCCTACGTCCTACAATGAGCAGTTCTTC. As protein: CASRPTSYNEQFF.

Many counts were recorded for this clonotype. The chain links TRBV28 to TRBJ2-7; D possibly corresponds to TRBD2 (5 bases). V lost 4 bases and J 3 bases, leaving 19 bases between the germline ends. The CDR3 has 16 residues. Germline CDR1 MDHEN, CDR2 SYDVKM. In nucleotides, the CDR3 is TGTGCCAGCAGTTCCCTCGGTCGGCCCGGAGGCTACGAGCAGTACTTC. Translation gives CASSSLGRPGGYEQYF.

This clonotype was seen many times. The V call is TRBV6-5, the J call TRBJ2-1; D is undetermined. From germline, CDR1 is MNHEY and CDR2 SVGAGI. The CDR3 has 15 amino acids. Trimming took off 7 bases at V and 3 bases at J, with 16 bases between the two ends. In DNA, the CDR3 is TGTGCCAGCAAGAAAAAAGGAACCGACTACAATGAGCAGTTCTTC. It yields the protein CASKKKGTDYNEQFF.

Ten or more counts support this clonotype. The chain links TRBV2 to TRBJ1-2; D gene uncertain. There are 12 residues in the CDR3. V was cut by 6 bases and J by 2 bases, with 7 bases left in between. Germline V gives CDR1 SNHLY, CDR2 FYNNEI. The CDR3 DNA is TGTGCCAGCAGAGAGGGAAACTATGGCTACACCTTC. Translated: CASREGNYGYTF.

Many counts were recorded for this clonotype. The gene calls are TRBV20-1 and TRBJ2-7; 7 bases align to TRBD2. This CDR3 has 17 residues. V lost 1 base and J lost 0; bases outside the gene matches: 12. Germline CDR1 and CDR2: DFQATT and SNEGSKA (reference sequence). CDR3 bases: TGCAGTGCTAGAGGGGGGGGTGGCGGACTGAACTCCTACGAGCAGTACGTC. Amino acid sequence: CSARGGGGGLNSYEQYV.

The V and J genes are TRBV3-1 and TRBJ2-3; 8 bases map to TRBD2. The CDR3 loop spans 14 amino acids. Germline trimming cut 5 bases from V and 6 bases from J; bases unmatched to any gene: 7. Germline CDR1 LGHDT, CDR2 YNNKEL (reference sequence). CDR3 nucleotide sequence: TGTGCCAGCAGCTCGGGACTAGTAGAGGATACGCAGTATTTT. This sequence encodes CASSSGLVEDTQYF.

This clonotype has just a few counts. The V gene is TRBV9, the J gene TRBJ2-7; D assignment may be TRBD1 or TRBD2 (5 bases each). Germline lookup yields CDR1 SGDLS and CDR2 YYNGEE. V lost 0 bases and J 7 bases, leaving 14 bases between the germline ends. This CDR3 is built from 14 residues. The CDR3 coding sequence is TGTGCCAGCAGCGTAGCCGAAACGAGGGGTGAGCAGTACTTC. This gives the protein CASSVAETRGEQYF.

This clonotype was seen a few times. The chain couples TRBV4-1 to TRBJ2-7; D is uncertain. CDR1 is MGHRA and CDR2 is YSYEKL in the germline V gene. V dropped 0 bases and J dropped 2 bases, with 11 bases sitting between them. The CDR3 consists of 15 residues. The CDR3 DNA reads as TGCGCCAGCAGCCAAGATCGGGTTGCGGCCTACGAGCAGTACTTC. Translated, it gives CASSQDRVAAYEQYF.

This clonotype was observed at least ten times. This sequence joins TRBV7-8 and TRBJ1-1, with D possibly TRBD1 on 5 matching bases. This CDR3 is 13 amino acids long. Deletions cut 5 bases from V and 7 bases from J, with 14 bases between. Germline CDR1 is SGHVS and CDR2 is FQNEAQ. DNA of the CDR3: TGTGCCAGCAGCCCCACGCGGGGGAGTGAAGCTTTCTTT. Its translation is CASSPTRGSEAFF.

This clonotype was recorded at least ten times. The chain employs TRBV28 and TRBJ1-1; D gene unclear. V gave up 2 bases and J gave up 2 bases, with 12 bases separating them. This CDR3 contains 15 residues. Per the germline V gene, CDR1 is MDHEN and CDR2 is SYDVKM. CDR3 in amino acids: CASSLRQAYNTEAFF. The DNA of the CDR3 is TGTGCCAGCAGTTTACGCCAGGCCTATAACACTGAAGCTTTCTTT.